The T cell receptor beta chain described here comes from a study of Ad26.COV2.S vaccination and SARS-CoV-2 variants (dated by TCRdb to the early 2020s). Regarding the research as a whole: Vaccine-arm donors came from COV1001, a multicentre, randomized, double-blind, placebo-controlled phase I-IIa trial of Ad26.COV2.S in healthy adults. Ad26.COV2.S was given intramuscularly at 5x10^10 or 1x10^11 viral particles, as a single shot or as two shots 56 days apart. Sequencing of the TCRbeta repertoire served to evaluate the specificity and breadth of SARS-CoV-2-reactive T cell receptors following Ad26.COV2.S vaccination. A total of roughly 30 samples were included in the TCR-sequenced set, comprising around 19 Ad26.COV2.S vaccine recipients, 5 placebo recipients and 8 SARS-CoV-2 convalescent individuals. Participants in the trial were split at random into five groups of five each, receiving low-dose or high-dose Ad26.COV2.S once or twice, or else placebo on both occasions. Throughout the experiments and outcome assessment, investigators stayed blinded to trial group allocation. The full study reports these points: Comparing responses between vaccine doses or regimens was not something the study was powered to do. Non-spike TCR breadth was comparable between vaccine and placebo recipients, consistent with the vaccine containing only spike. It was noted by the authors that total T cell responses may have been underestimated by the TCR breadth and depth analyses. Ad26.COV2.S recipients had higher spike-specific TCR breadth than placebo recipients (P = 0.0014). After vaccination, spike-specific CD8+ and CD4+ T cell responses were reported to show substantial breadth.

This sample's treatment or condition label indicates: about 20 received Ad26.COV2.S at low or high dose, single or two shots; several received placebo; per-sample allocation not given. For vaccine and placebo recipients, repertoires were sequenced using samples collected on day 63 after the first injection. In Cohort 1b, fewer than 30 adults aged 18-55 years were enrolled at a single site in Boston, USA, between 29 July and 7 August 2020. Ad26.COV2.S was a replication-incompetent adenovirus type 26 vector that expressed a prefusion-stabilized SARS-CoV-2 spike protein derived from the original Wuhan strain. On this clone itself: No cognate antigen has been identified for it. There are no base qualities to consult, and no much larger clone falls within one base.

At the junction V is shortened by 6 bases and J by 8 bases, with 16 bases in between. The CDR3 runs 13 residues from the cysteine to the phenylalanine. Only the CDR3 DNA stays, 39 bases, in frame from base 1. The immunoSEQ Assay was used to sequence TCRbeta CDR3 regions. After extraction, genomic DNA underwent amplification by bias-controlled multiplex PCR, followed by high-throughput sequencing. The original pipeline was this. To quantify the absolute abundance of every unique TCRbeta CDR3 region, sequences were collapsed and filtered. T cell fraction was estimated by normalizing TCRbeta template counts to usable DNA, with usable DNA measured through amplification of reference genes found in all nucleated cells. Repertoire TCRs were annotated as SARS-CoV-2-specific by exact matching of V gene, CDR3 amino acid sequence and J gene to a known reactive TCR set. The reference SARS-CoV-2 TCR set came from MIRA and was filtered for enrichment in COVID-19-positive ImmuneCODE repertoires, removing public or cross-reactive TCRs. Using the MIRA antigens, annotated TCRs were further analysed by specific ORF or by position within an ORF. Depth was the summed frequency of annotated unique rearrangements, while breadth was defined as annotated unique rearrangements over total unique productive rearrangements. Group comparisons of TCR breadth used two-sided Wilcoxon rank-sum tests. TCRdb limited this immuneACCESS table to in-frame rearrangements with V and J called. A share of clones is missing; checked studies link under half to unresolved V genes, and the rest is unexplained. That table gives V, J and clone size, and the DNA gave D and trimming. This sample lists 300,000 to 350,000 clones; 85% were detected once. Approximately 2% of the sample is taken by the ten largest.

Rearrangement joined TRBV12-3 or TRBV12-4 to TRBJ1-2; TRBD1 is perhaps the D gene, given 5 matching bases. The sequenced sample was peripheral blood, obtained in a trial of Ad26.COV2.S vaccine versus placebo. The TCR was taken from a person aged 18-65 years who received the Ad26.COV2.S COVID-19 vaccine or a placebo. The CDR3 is CASSTTPQAGYTF. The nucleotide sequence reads TGTGCCAGCAGCACAACCCCACAGGCGGGCTACACCTTC.